This is a list of T cell receptor beta chains from one sample in a study of T-cell memory formation after mild COVID-19. TCRdb independently ran MiXCR on the 5' RACE reads; one entry per CDR3 protein. The table lists about half a million distinct CDR3 sequences, roughly 20% of them singletons. Sequencing used PBMCs or a T cell subset sorted from them (not recorded which). These receptors were obtained from an adult woman who had mild COVID-19 (a few samples of this study predate the infection). Cell type and time point are not known. Each CDR3 is given with its conserved first and last residue. The D gene is left open where the match is weak. Expanded clones get a size class; other rows say once, few or many, or leave the size out.

>.|.|TRBV5-1|TRBJ1-2
TGCGCCAGCAGCTTGGCCTTCAGCTCTGGCTATGGCTACACCTTC
CASSLAFSSGYGYTF
>.|few|TRBV30|TRBJ2-5
TGTGCCTGGACGGCCGTCGTGGAGACCCAGTACTTC
CAWTAVVETQYF
>.|few|TRBV25-1|TRBJ1-2
TGTGCCAGCAGTGAAGTCTATGGCTACACCTTC
CASSEVYGYTF
>TRBD1|few|TRBV30|TRBJ1-2
TGTGCCTGGAGCCCTGGGACAGCTGGCTACACCTTC
CAWSPGTAGYTF
>TRBD1|once|TRBV24-1|TRBJ1-5
TGTGCCACCAACCCAGGGGGCGGTCAGCCCCAGCATTTT
CATNPGGGQPQHF
>.|.|TRBV5-1|TRBJ2-1
TGCGCCAGCAGCTTCAGGGGAGAGGGCAAGCGTCCGCTCTTC
CASSFRGEGKRPLF
>TRBD1|.|TRBV6-6|TRBJ1-2
TGTGCCAGCAGCCCCGGCCGGGACAGGACTGCTAACTATGGCTACACCTTC
CASSPGRDRTANYGYTF
>.|few|TRBV3-1|TRBJ2-1
TGTGCCAGCAGCGTCAGGGCGCGGACCTCCTACAATGAGCAGTTCTTC
CASSVRARTSYNEQFF
>TRBD2|few|TRBV6-2/TRBV6-3|TRBJ2-2
TGTGCCAGCCATAGGACTAGTTCGAACACCGGGGAGCTGTTTTTT
CASHRTSSNTGELFF
>TRBD1|.|TRBV2|TRBJ1-2
TGTGCCAGCAGGGACAGGGGTGGCTACACCTTC
CASRDRGGYTF
>TRBD1|.|TRBV29-1|TRBJ1-2
TGCAGCGACAGGGGTTACTATGGCTACACCTTC
CSDRGYYGYTF
>.|.|TRBV27|TRBJ2-3
TGTGCCAGCAGTTTCGCTCATACGCAGTATTTT
CASSFAHTQYF
>.|few|TRBV6-5|TRBJ2-1
TGTGCCAGCAGTCAGGGATGGGGCAATGAGCAGTTCTTC
CASSQGWGNEQFF
>.|.|TRBV12-3/TRBV12-4|TRBJ1-2
TGTGCCAGCAGTTTCGATGACGGGCCTTCTAACTATGGCTACACCTTC
CASSFDDGPSNYGYTF
>TRBD1|.|TRBV5-6|TRBJ1-2
TGTGCCAGCAGCTTGTTTACAGGGGAGGATGGCTACACCTTC
CASSLFTGEDGYTF
>.|few|TRBV2|TRBJ2-2
TGTGCCAGCAAACCAGGGGATACCGGGGAGCTGTTTTTT
CASKPGDTGELFF
>.|few|TRBV2|TRBJ2-1
TGTGCCAGCAGTGAAAGACGATCGGACAATGAGCAGTTCTTC
CASSERRSDNEQFF
>.|few|TRBV12-3/TRBV12-4|TRBJ2-3
TGTGCCAGCAGTTTCTTGGACACAGATACGCAGTATTTT
CASSFLDTDTQYF
>.|.|TRBV5-4|TRBJ2-4
TGTGCCAGCAGCTTGGGACACGTCGCCAAAAACATTCAGTACTTC
CASSLGHVAKNIQYF
>.|.|TRBV12-5|TRBJ2-2
TGTGCTAGTGGTTTTTCCCCGACAGGATGGTTCACCGGGGAGCTGTTTTTT
CASGFSPTGWFTGELFF
>.|few|TRBV5-8|TRBJ2-7
TGTGCCAGCAGCTTGGTACTCCCAGCCCAGCACGAGCAGTACTTC
CASSLVLPAQHEQYF
>.|.|TRBV11-2|TRBJ2-1
TGTGCCAGCAGCTTAGATCAACCGGCGAATGAGCAGTTCTTC
CASSLDQPANEQFF
>.|few|TRBV12-3/TRBV12-4|TRBJ1-2
TGTGCCAGCACCGCGCGGGTGATGGGGTATGGCTACACCTTC
CASTARVMGYGYTF
>.|.|TRBV6-2/TRBV6-3|TRBJ2-3
TGTGCCAGCAGAGACACCGCGCATACGCAGTATTTT
CASRDTAHTQYF
>.|.|TRBV20-1|TRBJ1-3
TGCAGTGCTAGAGGGGGTTCTGGAAACACCATATATTTT
CSARGGSGNTIYF
>TRBD2|.|TRBV7-6|TRBJ2-1
TGTGCCAGCAGCTTAGAAGTCCCCACTCAGAGCGGGGGGGCCGCCTGGGGCAATGAGCAGTTCTTC
CASSLEVPTQSGGAAWGNEQFF